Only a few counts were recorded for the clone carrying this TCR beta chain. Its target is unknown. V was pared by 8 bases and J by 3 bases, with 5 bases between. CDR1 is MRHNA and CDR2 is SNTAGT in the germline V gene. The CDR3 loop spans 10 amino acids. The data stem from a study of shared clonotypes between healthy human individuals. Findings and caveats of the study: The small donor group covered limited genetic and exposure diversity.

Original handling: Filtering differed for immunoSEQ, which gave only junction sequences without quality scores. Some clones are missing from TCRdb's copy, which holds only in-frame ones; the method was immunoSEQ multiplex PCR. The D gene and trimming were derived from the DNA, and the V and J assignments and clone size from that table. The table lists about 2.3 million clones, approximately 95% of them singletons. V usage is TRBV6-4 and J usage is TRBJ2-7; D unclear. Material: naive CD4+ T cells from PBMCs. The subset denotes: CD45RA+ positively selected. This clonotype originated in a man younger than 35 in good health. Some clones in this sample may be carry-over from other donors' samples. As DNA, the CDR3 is TGTGCCAGCGGGCACTACGAGCAGTACTTC. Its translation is CASGHYEQYF.